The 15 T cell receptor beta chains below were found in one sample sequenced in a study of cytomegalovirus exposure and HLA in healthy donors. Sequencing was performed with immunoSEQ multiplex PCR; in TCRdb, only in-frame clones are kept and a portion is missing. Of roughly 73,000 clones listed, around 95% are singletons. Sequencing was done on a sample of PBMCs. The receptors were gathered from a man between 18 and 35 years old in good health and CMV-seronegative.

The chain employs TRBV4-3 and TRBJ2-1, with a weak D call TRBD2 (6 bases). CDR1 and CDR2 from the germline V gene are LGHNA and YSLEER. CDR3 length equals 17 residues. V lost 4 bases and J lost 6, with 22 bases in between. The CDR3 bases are TGCGCCAGCAGCCTAAGGACTACCCAGGGCGTCTCCAATGAGCAGTTCTTC. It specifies CASSLRTTQGVSNEQFF.

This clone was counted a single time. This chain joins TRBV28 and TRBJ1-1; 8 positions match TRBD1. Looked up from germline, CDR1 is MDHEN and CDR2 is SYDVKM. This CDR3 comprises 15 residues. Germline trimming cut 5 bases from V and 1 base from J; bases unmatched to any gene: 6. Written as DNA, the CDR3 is TGTGCCAGCAGTCCCCAGGGGGCCCCGAACACTGAAGCTTTCTTT. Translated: CASSPQGAPNTEAFF.

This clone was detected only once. The CDR3 DNA sequence: TGTGCCAGCAGTTTTGTATCTCAGCCCCAGCATTTT. Translated, it gives CASSFVSQPQHF. The chain links TRBV28 to TRBJ1-5; no clear D. V lost 3 bases to trimming and J lost 6 bases, with 6 bases between them. The CDR3 length is 12 residues. Per germline, CDR1 MDHEN and CDR2 SYDVKM.

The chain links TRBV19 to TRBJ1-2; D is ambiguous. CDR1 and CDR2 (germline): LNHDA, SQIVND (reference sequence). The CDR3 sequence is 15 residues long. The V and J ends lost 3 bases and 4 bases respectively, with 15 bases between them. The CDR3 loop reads CASSIGQRGIYGYTF. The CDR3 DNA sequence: TGTGCCAGTAGTATTGGTCAGCGAGGAATCTATGGCTACACCTTC.

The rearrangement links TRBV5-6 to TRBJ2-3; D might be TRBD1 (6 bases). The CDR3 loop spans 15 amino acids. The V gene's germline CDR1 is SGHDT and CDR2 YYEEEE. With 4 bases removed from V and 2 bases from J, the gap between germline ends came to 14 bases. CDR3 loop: CASSEDRTTTDTQYF. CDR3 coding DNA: TGTGCCAGCAGCGAAGACAGGACAACCACAGATACGCAGTATTTT.

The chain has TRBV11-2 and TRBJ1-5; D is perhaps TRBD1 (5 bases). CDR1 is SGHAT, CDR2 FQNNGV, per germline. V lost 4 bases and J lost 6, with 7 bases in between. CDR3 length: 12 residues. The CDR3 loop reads CASSSQGQPQHF. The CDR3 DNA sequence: TGTGCCAGCAGCTCTCAGGGTCAGCCCCAGCATTTT.

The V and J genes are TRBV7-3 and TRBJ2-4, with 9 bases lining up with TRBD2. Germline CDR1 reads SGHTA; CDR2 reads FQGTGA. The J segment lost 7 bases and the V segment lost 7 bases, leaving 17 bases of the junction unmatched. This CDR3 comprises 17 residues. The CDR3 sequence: CASTQMAAGGPWNIQYF. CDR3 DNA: TGTGCCAGCACCCAGATGGCTGCGGGGGGGCCTTGGAACATTCAGTACTTC.

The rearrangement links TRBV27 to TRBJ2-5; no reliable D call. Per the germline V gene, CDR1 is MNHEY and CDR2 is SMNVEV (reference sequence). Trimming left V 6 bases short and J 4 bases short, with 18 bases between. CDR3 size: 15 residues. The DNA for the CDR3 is TGTGCCAGCAGCCCTTGGCCAGCGTCTTTAGAGACCCAGTACTTC. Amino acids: CASSPWPASLETQYF.

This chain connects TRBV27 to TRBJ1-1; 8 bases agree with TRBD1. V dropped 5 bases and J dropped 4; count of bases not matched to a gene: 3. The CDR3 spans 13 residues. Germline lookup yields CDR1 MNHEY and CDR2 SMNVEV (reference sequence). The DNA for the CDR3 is TGTGCCAGCAGTGCCACAGGGGGCACTGAAGCTTTCTTT. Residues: CASSATGGTEAFF.

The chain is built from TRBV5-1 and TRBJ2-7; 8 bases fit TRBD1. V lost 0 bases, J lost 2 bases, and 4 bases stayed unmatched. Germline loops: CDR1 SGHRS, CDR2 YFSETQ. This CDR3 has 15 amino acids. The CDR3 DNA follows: TGCGCCAGCAGCTTGGGTGGACAGGGAACCTACGAGCAGTACTTC. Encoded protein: CASSLGGQGTYEQYF.

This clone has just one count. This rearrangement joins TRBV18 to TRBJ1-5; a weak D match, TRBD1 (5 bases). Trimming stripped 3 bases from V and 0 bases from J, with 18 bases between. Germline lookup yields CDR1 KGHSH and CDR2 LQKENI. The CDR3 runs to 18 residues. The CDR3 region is CASSPLTSGGVSNQPQHF. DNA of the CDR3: TGTGCCAGCTCACCCCTCACGAGCGGGGGAGTTAGCAATCAGCCCCAGCATTTT.

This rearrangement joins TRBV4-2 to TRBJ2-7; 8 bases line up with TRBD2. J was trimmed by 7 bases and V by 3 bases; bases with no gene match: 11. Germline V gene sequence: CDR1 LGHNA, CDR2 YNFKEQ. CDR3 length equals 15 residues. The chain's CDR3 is CASSQSSGGQGEQYF. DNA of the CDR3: TGTGCCAGCAGCCAGTCATCGGGGGGGCAGGGTGAGCAGTACTTC.

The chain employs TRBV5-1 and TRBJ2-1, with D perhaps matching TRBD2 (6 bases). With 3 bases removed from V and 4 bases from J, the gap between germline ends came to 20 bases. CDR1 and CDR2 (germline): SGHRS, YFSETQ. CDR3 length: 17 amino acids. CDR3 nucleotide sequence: TGCGCCAGCAGCTCCGGGGGACCTTTTACGGGATACAATGAGCAGTTCTTC. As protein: CASSSGGPFTGYNEQFF.

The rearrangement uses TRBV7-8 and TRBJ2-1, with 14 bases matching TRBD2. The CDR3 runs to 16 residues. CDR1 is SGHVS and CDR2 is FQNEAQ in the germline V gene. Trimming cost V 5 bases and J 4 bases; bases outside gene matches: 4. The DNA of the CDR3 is TGTGCCAGCAGCAGGGGGACTAGCGGGGGTTACAATGAGCAGTTCTTC. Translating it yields CASSRGTSGGYNEQFF.

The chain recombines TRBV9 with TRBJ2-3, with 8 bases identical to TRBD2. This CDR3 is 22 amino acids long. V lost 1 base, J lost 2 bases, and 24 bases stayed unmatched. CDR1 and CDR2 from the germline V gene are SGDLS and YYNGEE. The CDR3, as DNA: TGTGCCAGCAGCGTATCTTTGGGGGAGGGACTAGTTAGCGACACACACACAGATACGCAGTATTTT. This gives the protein CASSVSLGEGLVSDTHTDTQYF.